The 21 T cell receptor beta chains presented below share a single source sample, sequenced in a study of metastatic and nonmetastatic thyroid tumors. Patients underwent thyroid surgery, and none had received any treatment before it. TCRdb re-clonotyped the PCR reads through MiXCR. The sample includes tens of thousands of clones, around 16% of them seen just once. What was sequenced was blood. These TCRs come from a male donor with papillary thyroid cancer or a benign thyroid nodule (not recorded which). Some clones in this sample may be carry-over from other donors' samples.

Concerning this clone: At one end the junction does not follow the germline gene, possibly because of a read error. CDR3 sequence: CASSLSRDGSNTGELFF. The DNA for the CDR3 is TGTGCCAGCAGTTTATCGAGGGACGGATCGAACACCGGTGAGCTGTTTTTT. The rearrangement joins TRBV27 to TRBJ2-2; D may be TRBD1 or TRBD2 (5 bases each). The CDR3 consists of 17 residues. Germline CDR1 is MNHEY and CDR2 is SMNVEV (reference sequence).

The CDR3 region is CASSPGENQPQHF. Here the CDR3 DNA reads TGTGCCAGCTCACCTGGGGAAAATCAGCCCCAGCATTTT. The chain links TRBV18 to TRBJ1-5; the D is unclear. V was pared by 3 bases and J by 4 bases, with 7 bases between. The CDR3 is 13 amino acids. Germline values: CDR1 KGHSH, CDR2 LQKENI.

This clone is classed as medium-sized (0.01 to 0.1%). This sequence joins TRBV6-4 and TRBJ1-6; 7 positions match TRBD1. Trimming at V came to 5 bases and at J to 7 bases, leaving 5 bases not matched to a gene. The CDR3 covers 14 residues. Germline V gene sequence: CDR1 MRHNA, CDR2 SNTAGT. This CDR3 reads CASSRGTDNSPLHF. The CDR3 bases are TGTGCCAGCAGTCGAGGGACAGACAATTCACCCCTCCACTTT.

Notes on this clone: One junction end disagrees with the germline gene, perhaps due to a read error. The V gene is TRBV5-1, the J gene TRBJ2-1; D gene ambiguous. This CDR3 is built from 11 residues. Germline CDR1 and CDR2: SGHRS and YFSETQ. CDR3: CVSKLSNEQFF. In DNA form, the CDR3 reads TGCGTCAGCAAATTGTCCAATGAGCAGTTCTTC.

This clone was counted only a few times. V is TRBV28 and J is TRBJ1-6; no clear D. V lost 6 bases, J lost 6 bases, and 12 bases lay in between. CDR1 MDHEN and CDR2 SYDVKM come from the germline V gene. The CDR3 loop spans 14 amino acids. The CDR3 reads CASSSDFINSPLHF. The DNA for the CDR3 is TGTGCCAGCAGCTCAGATTTTATTAATTCACCCCTCCACTTT.

This clone was detected many times. V usage is TRBV28 and J usage is TRBJ2-5; unclear D gene. CDR1 MDHEN and CDR2 SYDVKM come from the germline V gene. The CDR3 spans 18 residues. Trimming shortened V by 1 base and J by 2 bases, and 20 bases separated the two germline ends. The CDR3, as DNA: TGTGCCAGCAGTTTATCCGCCTCCGGGCCGGTCGGACAAGAGACCCAGTACTTC. As protein: CASSLSASGPVGQETQYF.

This clone was seen repeatedly, ten times or more. The V and J genes are TRBV2 and TRBJ1-1; TRBD1 is a possible D gene (5 bases). Germline CDR1 and CDR2: SNHLY and FYNNEI. V lost 6 bases, J lost 2 bases, and 13 bases lay in between. The length of the CDR3 is 14 residues. CDR3 region: CASRQDAVNTEAFF. As DNA, the CDR3 is TGTGCCAGCAGACAGGACGCCGTCAACACTGAAGCTTTCTTT. Supplemented by reference TRBV2 and TRBJ1-1, the full variable domain reads EPEVTQTPSHQVTQMGQEVILRCVPISNHLYFYWYRQILGQKVEFLVSFYNNEISEKSEIFDDQFSVERPDGSNFTLKIRSTKLEDSAMYFCASRQDAVNTEAFFGQGTRLTVV.

The chain links TRBV6-1 to TRBJ2-5, with 10 bases identical to TRBD2. Per germline, CDR1 MNHNS and CDR2 SASEGT. V dropped 6 bases and J dropped 9; count of bases not matched to a gene: 16. CDR3 length: 16 residues. DNA of the CDR3: TGTGCCAGCAGCGGACTAGCGGCAGGGCAGGCGGAGGCCCAGTACTTC. This gives the protein CASSGLAAGQAEAQYF.

V usage is TRBV10-2 and J usage is TRBJ1-1; possibly TRBD1 for D (6 bases). Germline lookup yields CDR1 WSHSY and CDR2 SAAADI. V was clipped by 6 bases and J by 0 bases, with 11 bases between them. The CDR3 is 14 amino acids. This CDR3 reads CASRRQVMNTEAFF. As DNA, the CDR3 is TGCGCCAGCAGAAGACAGGTAATGAACACTGAAGCTTTCTTT.

For the CDR3, the DNA is TGTGCCAGCAGTCCGGGGCGGAGGACTAGCGGGAACGGGAATGGGTACACAGATACGCAGTATTTT. This encodes CASSPGRRTSGNGNGYTDTQYF. This chain uses TRBV6-2 or TRBV6-3 with TRBJ2-3; 12 nucleotides align to TRBD2. This CDR3 region has 22 residues. CDR1 MNHEY and CDR2 SVGEGT come from the germline V gene. J lost 2 bases, V lost 5 bases, and 23 bases had no gene match.

The chain combines TRBV6-1 with TRBJ2-7; D remains unclear. The CDR3 totals 12 residues. The germline V gene encodes CDR1 MNHNS and CDR2 SASEGT. CDR3 amino acids: CANSPLPCEKYV. The CDR3, as DNA: TGTGCCAACAGCCCCCTACCCTGCGAGAAGTACGTC.

The rearrangement joins TRBV5-1 to TRBJ1-1, with D maybe TRBD1 (6 bases). The V gene lost 0 bases and the J gene lost 0 bases, with 9 bases spanning the gap. The CDR3 sequence is 15 residues long. The germline V gene has CDR1 SGHRS and CDR2 YFSETQ. The CDR3 sequence: CASSLVQGLNTEAFF. CDR3 nucleotide sequence: TGCGCCAGCAGCTTGGTGCAGGGGTTGAACACTGAAGCTTTCTTT.

This clone was found many times. The rearrangement joins TRBV2 to TRBJ2-7; no clear D. The germline CDR1 and CDR2 sequences are SNHLY and FYNNEI. CDR3 length equals 13 residues. Between the trimmed V and J ends, which lost 2 bases and 6 bases, there was a span of 11 bases. CDR3 residues: CASSERAQGEQYF. The CDR3 nucleotides read TGTGCCAGCAGTGAAAGGGCACAAGGCGAGCAGTACTTC. The full variable domain, in which reference TRBV2 and TRBJ2-7 provide the parts outside the CDR3, is EPEVTQTPSHQVTQMGQEVILRCVPISNHLYFYWYRQILGQKVEFLVSFYNNEISEKSEIFDDQFSVERPDGSNFTLKIRSTKLEDSAMYFCASSERAQGEQYFGPGTRLTVT.

Many counts were recorded for this clone. This CDR3 is also generated by other DNA sequences in the sample. The gene calls are TRBV12-3 or TRBV12-4 and TRBJ2-7, with 9 bases that match TRBD1. This CDR3 is 15 amino acids long. V lost 7 bases to trimming and J lost 2 bases; unmatched junction nucleotides: 9. CDR3 nucleotides: TGTGCCAGCAACACCGGGACAGGGCCCCCCTACGAGCAGTACTTC. It encodes CASNTGTGPPYEQYF.

Many counts were recorded for this clone. Other nucleotide sequences in the sample specify the same CDR3. The chain recombines TRBV7-3 with TRBJ2-5; 10 nucleotides agree with TRBD1. With 7 bases clipped from V and 7 bases from J, the junction kept 18 bases outside the gene matches. The CDR3 is 17 amino acids. Germline V gene data show CDR1 as SGHTA and CDR2 as FQGTGA. CDR3: CASTQTPGQGLHRTQYF. The DNA of the CDR3 is TGTGCCAGCACCCAAACTCCGGGACAGGGGCTTCATAGGACCCAGTACTTC.

This clone was recorded a few times. The gene calls are TRBV27 and TRBJ1-2; D possibly corresponds to TRBD1 (5 bases). This CDR3 comprises 14 residues. Germline CDR1 MNHEY, CDR2 SMNVEV (reference sequence). V was cut by 2 bases and J by 7 bases, with 14 bases left in between. The CDR3 sequence is CASSLVAGISGYTF. The CDR3 nucleotides are TGTGCCAGCAGTTTAGTCGCAGGGATCAGTGGCTACACCTTC.

This clone turned up a few times. This sequence may be a read error, since a much larger clone differs from it by one base. The gene calls are TRBV27 and TRBJ2-1, with D possibly matching TRBD1 (6 bases). The CDR3 is 15 amino acids. Germline lookup yields CDR1 MNHEY and CDR2 SMNVEV (reference sequence). V dropped 5 bases and J dropped 6 bases, with 17 bases sitting between them. For the CDR3, the DNA is TGTGCCAGCAGTAGGGACATGGGTCTCTTCAATGAGCAGTTCTTC. Its translation: CASSRDMGLFNEQFF.

The chain joins TRBV7-8 to TRBJ2-7, with 7 positions matching TRBD2. V dropped 7 bases and J dropped 7; count of bases not matched to a gene: 10. This CDR3 has 13 residues. Germline CDR1 reads SGHVS; CDR2 reads FQNEAQ. CDR3 nucleotides: TGTGCCAGCATTCCGTCCGGGGGGTGTGAGCAGTACGTC. Encoded protein: CASIPSGGCEQYV.

This clone came up a few times. This clone may be a read error of a much larger clone one base away. In the same sample, other DNA sequences code for this CDR3. The CDR3 DNA is TGTGCCAGCAGCCCCCAGGGGGCTACCAATGAAAAACTGTTTTTT. Translation: CASSPQGATNEKLFF. The genes are TRBV9 and TRBJ1-4; the match to TRBD1 covers 8 bases. J gave up 5 bases and V 4 bases, and 7 bases lay outside the gene matches. The CDR3 has 15 amino acids. Germline lookup yields CDR1 SGDLS and CDR2 YYNGEE.

This clone was counted at least ten times. The J gene is TRBJ2-5, the V gene TRBV7-8, with a tentative D call TRBD2 (5 bases). In germline, CDR1 is SGHVS, CDR2 FQNEAQ. Trimming took off 1 base at V and 4 bases at J, with 10 bases between the two ends. This CDR3 contains 14 residues. The chain's CDR3 is CASSLVRESETQYF. CDR3 in DNA: TGTGCCAGCAGCTTAGTTAGGGAGTCAGAGACCCAGTACTTC.

This chain connects TRBV7-8 to TRBJ2-7; D remains unclear. V gave up 5 bases and J gave up 2 bases, with 13 bases separating them. The CDR3 has 14 residues. Germline loops: CDR1 SGHVS, CDR2 FQNEAQ. The CDR3 nucleotides are TGTGCCAGCAGCATGGAGTACGTCCCCTACGAGCAGTACGTC. Encoded protein: CASSMEYVPYEQYV.